The 29 T cell receptor beta chains below come from one sample, sequenced in a study of cytomegalovirus exposure and HLA in healthy donors. Generated by immunoSEQ multiplex PCR, the TCRdb table keeps only in-frame clones and is missing some. The sample yields tens of thousands of clones, over 85% seen once. Sequences were obtained from PBMCs. The receptor set was obtained from a woman aged 18-30 years in good health and CMV-seronegative.

The rearrangement links TRBV4-1 to TRBJ1-4; D is unclear. The ends were cut back, 4 bases at V and 5 bases at J, with 8 bases in the middle. CDR1 and CDR2 from the germline V gene are MGHRA and YSYEKL. The CDR3 spans 13 residues. CDR3 DNA: TGCGCCAGCAGCCCCGGGTACAATGAAAAACTGTTTTTT. Translation: CASSPGYNEKLFF.

The chain couples TRBV7-6 to TRBJ2-7; TRBD1 matches 8 bases. Germline V gene lookup returns CDR1 SGHVS and CDR2 FNYEAQ. Losses at the gene ends were 0 bases for V and 5 bases for J; bases not matched to a gene: 9. This CDR3 has 16 amino acids. The CDR3 spells CASSLANSGGFNEQYF. The DNA of the CDR3 is TGTGCCAGCAGCTTAGCGAATTCAGGGGGCTTCAACGAGCAGTACTTC. Full variable domain (rest looked up from reference TRBV7-6 and TRBJ2-7): GAGVSQSPRYKVTKRGQDVALRCDPISGHVSLYWYRQALGQGPEFLTYFNYEAQQDKSGLPNDRFSAERPEGSISTLTIQRTEQRDSAMYRCASSLANSGGFNEQYFGPGTRLTVT.

The gene calls are TRBV2 and TRBJ2-5, with 8 bases matching TRBD2. The CDR3 loop spans 13 amino acids. CDR1 is SNHLY and CDR2 is FYNNEI in the germline V gene. Germline trimming cut 8 bases from V and 2 bases from J; bases unmatched to any gene: 4. CDR3 nucleotide sequence: TGTGCCAGCTTCCGGGGGGGGCAAGAGACCCAGTACTTC. Its protein is CASFRGGQETQYF.

The V and J genes are TRBV7-2 and TRBJ2-1; no reliable D call. The V end lost 2 bases, the J end lost 10 bases, and 15 bases lay between the germline ends. This CDR3 comprises 14 residues. The germline V gene encodes CDR1 SGHTA and CDR2 FQGNSA. This chain's CDR3 is CASSLQAPLREQFF. In DNA, the CDR3 is TGTGCCAGCAGCTTACAGGCGCCACTCCGAGAGCAGTTCTTC.

The J gene is TRBJ1-5, the V gene TRBV19; 7 nucleotides match TRBD1. This CDR3 has 15 residues. Germline-derived CDR1 and CDR2 are LNHDA and SQIVND (reference sequence). Trimming cost V 5 bases and J 0 bases; bases outside gene matches: 4. The DNA for the CDR3 is TGTGCCAGTAGTTCTGGACAGGATAGCAATCAGCCCCAGCATTTT. This sequence encodes CASSSGQDSNQPQHF.

This clone was detected only once. This sequence joins TRBV9 and TRBJ1-2; D remains ambiguous. V shed 0 bases and J shed 8 bases, with 14 bases lying between them. Germline V lookup: CDR1 SGDLS, CDR2 YYNGEE. This CDR3 is built from 14 residues. The CDR3 sequence is CASSVGPRASGYTF. CDR3 sequence (DNA): TGTGCCAGCAGCGTAGGTCCCCGGGCTAGCGGCTACACCTTC. Using reference TRBV9 and TRBJ1-2 for the parts outside the CDR3, the full variable domain is DSGVTQTPKHLITATGQRVTLRCSPRSGDLSVYWYQQSLDQGLQFLIQYYNGEERAKGNILERFSAQQFPDLHSELNLSSLELGDSALYFCASSVGPRASGYTFGSGTRLTVV.

CDR3 protein: CASSLADRGEGYTF. The CDR3 DNA is TGTGCCAGCAGCTTAGCTGACAGGGGGGAGGGCTACACCTTC. J is TRBJ1-2 and V is TRBV7-4; 9 positions match TRBD1. Germline V gene lookup returns CDR1 SGHVT and CDR2 SQSDAQ. With 0 bases clipped from V and 8 bases from J, the junction kept 4 bases outside the gene matches. The CDR3 length is 14 residues.

This clone was picked up a small number of times. The chain joins TRBV7-2 to TRBJ2-7; 8 bases agree with TRBD2. The germline V gene encodes CDR1 SGHTA and CDR2 FQGNSA. CDR3 length: 16 amino acids. J was trimmed by 2 bases and V by 5 bases; bases with no gene match: 11. The CDR3 DNA sequence: TGTGCCAGCAGCCTTTACGGGACTAGTGAAACCTACGAGCAGTACTTC. It translates to CASSLYGTSETYEQYF.

The CDR3 DNA reads as TGTGCCAGCAGCGAGGGGACAGGGACCATCTATGGCTACACCTTC. Amino acids: CASSEGTGTIYGYTF. This sequence joins TRBV13 and TRBJ1-2, with 9 positions matching TRBD1. CDR3 size: 15 residues. V was pared by 5 bases and J by 4 bases, with 8 bases of the junction left unmatched. Germline V gene data show CDR1 as PRHDT and CDR2 as FYEKMQ (reference sequence).

The genes are TRBV6-1 and TRBJ2-1; D not certain. The CDR3 is 13 amino acids. Germline loops: CDR1 MNHNS, CDR2 SASEGT. V lost 2 bases and J 3 bases, leaving 5 bases between the germline ends. CDR3 region: CASSERGYNEQFF. The CDR3 bases are TGTGCCAGCAGTGAACGAGGCTACAATGAGCAGTTCTTC.

V is TRBV11-1 and J is TRBJ1-1; the D is unclear. The CDR3 has 15 residues. The V and J ends lost 1 base and 1 base respectively, with 10 bases between them. The germline CDR1 and CDR2 sequences are SGHAT and FQDESV (reference sequence). The CDR3 coding sequence is TGTGCCAGCAGCTTAGGAATTATAGAGAACACTGAAGCTTTCTTT. This gives the protein CASSLGIIENTEAFF.

The CDR3 reads CASSVEWSGNTIYF. DNA of the CDR3: TGTGCCAGCTCAGTGGAGTGGTCTGGAAACACCATATATTTT. The chain employs TRBV18 and TRBJ1-3; D is uncertain. This CDR3 region has 14 residues. V dropped 5 bases and J dropped 1 base, with 9 bases sitting between them. In germline, CDR1 is KGHSH, CDR2 LQKENI.

The chain recombines TRBV15 with TRBJ1-2; TRBD1 might be the D (5 bases). Per germline, CDR1 LNHNV and CDR2 YYDKDF (reference sequence). The CDR3 runs to 13 residues. With 1 base removed from V and 8 bases from J, the gap between germline ends came to 11 bases. The CDR3 region is CATSRGQGLGYTF. CDR3 nucleotides: TGTGCCACCAGCAGAGGGCAGGGTCTCGGCTACACCTTC.

This clone occurred once. The chain recombines TRBV18 with TRBJ1-2, with D unclear. Germline CDR1 KGHSH, CDR2 LQKENI. The CDR3 has 15 amino acids. Between the trimmed V and J ends, which lost 3 bases and 3 bases, there was a span of 14 bases. CDR3 region: CASSPDGGGYYGYTF. For the CDR3, the DNA is TGTGCCAGCTCACCGGACGGCGGAGGGTACTATGGCTACACCTTC. Full variable domain (missing parts from reference TRBV18 and TRBJ1-2): NAGVMQNPRHLVRRRGQEARLRCSPMKGHSHVYWYRQLPEEGLKFMVYLQKENIIDESGMPKERFSAEFPKEGPSILRIQQVVRGDSAAYFCASSPDGGGYYGYTFGSGTRLTVV.

V and J are TRBV2 and TRBJ2-3, with unresolved D. The CDR3 extends over 15 amino acids. Germline values: CDR1 SNHLY, CDR2 FYNNEI. V lost 0 bases and J lost 4, with 11 bases in between. The CDR3 region is CASSEARPPADTQYF. CDR3 in DNA: TGTGCCAGCAGTGAAGCCAGGCCTCCAGCAGATACGCAGTATTTT.

V and J are TRBV7-6 and TRBJ1-5; perhaps TRBD1 as D (6 bases). The CDR3 has 14 residues. The V end was cut by 3 bases, the J end by 7 bases, with 13 bases between. Germline CDR1 and CDR2: SGHVS and FNYEAQ. DNA for the CDR3: TGTGCCAGCAGCTTCCGGCAAGGGGGACAGCCCCAGCATTTT. This gives the protein CASSFRQGGQPQHF.

V and J are TRBV29-1 and TRBJ1-1; 7 positions match TRBD1. Germline V gene lookup returns CDR1 SQVTM and CDR2 ANQGSEA. The CDR3 has 13 residues. J lost 0 bases, V lost 7 bases, and 5 bases had no gene match. This CDR3 is CSAAQGVNTEAFF. CDR3 DNA: TGCAGCGCCGCCCAGGGGGTGAACACTGAAGCTTTCTTT.

V and J are TRBV11-2 and TRBJ2-7, with D perhaps TRBD1 (6 bases). The CDR3 totals 14 residues. Germline V CDR1 and CDR2: SGHAT, FQNNGV. With 0 bases removed from V and 6 bases from J, the gap between germline ends came to 12 bases. CDR3 sequence: CASSLDGQPVEQYV. The CDR3 region has the DNA TGTGCCAGCAGCTTAGACGGACAGCCTGTCGAGCAGTACGTC.

Written as DNA, the CDR3 is TGTGCCAGCAGTGAACCGGGGATTTCCTACAATGAGCAGTTCTTC. This encodes CASSEPGISYNEQFF. V usage is TRBV25-1 and J usage is TRBJ2-1; D possibly corresponds to TRBD2 (5 bases). The CDR3 spans 15 residues. V was shortened by 2 bases and J by 1 base, with 9 bases between the two germline ends. Germline loops: CDR1 MGHDK, CDR2 SYGVNS.

This chain joins TRBV25-1 and TRBJ2-1; 10 bases map to TRBD1. The germline CDR1 and CDR2 sequences are MGHDK and SYGVNS. This CDR3 spans 15 amino acids. Germline trimming cut 8 bases from V and 7 bases from J; bases unmatched to any gene: 11. The chain's CDR3 is CASQQVGQGGNEQFF. The CDR3 region has the DNA TGTGCCAGCCAACAGGTTGGACAGGGGGGTAATGAGCAGTTCTTC.

This rearrangement joins TRBV4-1 to TRBJ1-2; no clear D gene. This CDR3 region has 15 residues. From germline, CDR1 is MGHRA and CDR2 YSYEKL. V was cut by 0 bases and J by 6 bases, with 14 bases left in between. The CDR3 DNA reads TGCGCCAGCAGCCAAGAGGGAGGGAAAAGAAATGGCTACACCTTC. It encodes CASSQEGGKRNGYTF.

The V call is TRBV7-2, the J call TRBJ2-5; TRBD2 matches 10 bases. Germline CDR1 is SGHTA and CDR2 is FQGNSA. The CDR3 has 17 amino acids. V shed 0 bases and J 3 bases; nucleotides not matched to a gene: 7. The CDR3 DNA reads TGTGCCAGCAGCTTAGCGGCTCGGCTAGCGGGGGAAGAGACCCAGTACTTC. This sequence encodes CASSLAARLAGEETQYF.

This sequence joins TRBV7-9 and TRBJ1-4; 11 nucleotides match TRBD1. V lost 3 bases, J lost 3 bases, and 6 bases stayed unmatched. Per germline, CDR1 SEHNR and CDR2 FQNEAQ (reference sequence). This CDR3 has 17 amino acids. The CDR3 here is CASSFGDRGIPNEKLFF. The CDR3 DNA reads as TGTGCCAGCAGCTTTGGGGACAGGGGGATTCCTAATGAAAAACTGTTTTTT.

This chain uses TRBV5-1 with TRBJ1-2; a weak D match, TRBD1 (5 bases). Germline V lookup: CDR1 SGHRS, CDR2 YFSETQ. The CDR3 is 14 residues long. Trimming cost V 5 bases and J 6 bases, with 17 bases left between them. The CDR3 sequence: CASSYLGGNDGYTF. The DNA of the CDR3 is TGCGCCAGCAGTTATCTGGGGGGAAACGATGGCTACACCTTC.

The chain couples TRBV9 to TRBJ1-3; the D is unclear. Germline-derived CDR1 and CDR2 are SGDLS and YYNGEE. This CDR3 has 17 amino acids. Trimming left V 1 base short and J 1 base short, with 15 bases between. The CDR3 sequence is CASSVFEGKGSGNTIYF. DNA of the CDR3: TGTGCCAGCAGCGTATTCGAGGGTAAGGGTTCTGGAAACACCATATATTTT. Variable domain in full (rest from reference TRBV9 and TRBJ1-3): DSGVTQTPKHLITATGQRVTLRCSPRSGDLSVYWYQQSLDQGLQFLIQYYNGEERAKGNILERFSAQQFPDLHSELNLSSLELGDSALYFCASSVFEGKGSGNTIYFGEGSWLTVV.

The CDR3 DNA sequence: TGTGCCAGCAGCCTTCGTCCGGCGGGGTCCCGAGAGACCCAGTACTTC. Protein sequence: CASSLRPAGSRETQYF. The chain is built from TRBV5-4 and TRBJ2-5; possibly TRBD2 for D (6 bases). Trimming pared 4 bases from V and 4 bases from J, leaving 20 bases between. Per the germline V gene, CDR1 is SGHNT and CDR2 is YYREEE (reference sequence). This CDR3 comprises 16 residues.

This sequence joins TRBV20-1 and TRBJ1-1; D not resolved. V lost 6 bases and J 5 bases, leaving 10 bases between the germline ends. The CDR3 is 11 residues long. Looked up from germline, CDR1 is DFQATT and CDR2 is SNEGSKA (reference sequence). CDR3 protein: CSAWRRTEAFF. CDR3 coding DNA: TGCAGTGCCTGGAGGAGGACTGAAGCTTTCTTT.

This clone has only one observation. V and J are TRBV7-9 and TRBJ2-3, with 10 positions matching TRBD2. The CDR3 runs to 15 residues. From germline, CDR1 is SEHNR and CDR2 FQNEAQ (reference sequence). V dropped 5 bases and J dropped 1; count of bases not matched to a gene: 3. CDR3: CASSPGTSGTDTQYF. CDR3 DNA: TGTGCCAGCAGCCCCGGGACTAGCGGCACAGATACGCAGTATTTT.

V is TRBV7-9 and J is TRBJ1-1; D is uncertain. This CDR3 has 12 residues. The germline CDR1 and CDR2 sequences are SEHNR and FQNEAQ (reference sequence). With 5 bases removed from V and 7 bases from J, the gap between germline ends came to 11 bases. The CDR3 region is CASSPHGDEAFF. The CDR3, as DNA: TGTGCCAGCAGCCCGCACGGGGATGAAGCTTTCTTT.